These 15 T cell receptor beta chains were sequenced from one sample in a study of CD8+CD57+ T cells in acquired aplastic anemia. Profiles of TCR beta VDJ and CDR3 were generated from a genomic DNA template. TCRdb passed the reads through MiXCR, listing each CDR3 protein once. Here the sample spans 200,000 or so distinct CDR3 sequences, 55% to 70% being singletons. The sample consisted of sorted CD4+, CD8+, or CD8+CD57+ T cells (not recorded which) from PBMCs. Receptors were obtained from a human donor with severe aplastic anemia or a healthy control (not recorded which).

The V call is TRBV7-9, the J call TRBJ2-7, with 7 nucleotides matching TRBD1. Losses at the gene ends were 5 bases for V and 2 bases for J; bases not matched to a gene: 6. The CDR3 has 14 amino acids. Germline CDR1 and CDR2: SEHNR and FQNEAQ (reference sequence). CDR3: CASSPPGTAYEQYF. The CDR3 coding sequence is TGTGCCAGCAGCCCCCCCGGGACAGCCTACGAGCAGTACTTC.

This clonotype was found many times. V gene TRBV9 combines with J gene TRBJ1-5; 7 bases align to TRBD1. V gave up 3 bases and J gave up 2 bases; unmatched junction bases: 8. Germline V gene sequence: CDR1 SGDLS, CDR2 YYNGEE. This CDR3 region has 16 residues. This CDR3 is CASSGGTEVGNQPQHF. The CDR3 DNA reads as TGTGCCAGCAGCGGAGGGACAGAAGTGGGCAATCAGCCCCAGCATTTT.

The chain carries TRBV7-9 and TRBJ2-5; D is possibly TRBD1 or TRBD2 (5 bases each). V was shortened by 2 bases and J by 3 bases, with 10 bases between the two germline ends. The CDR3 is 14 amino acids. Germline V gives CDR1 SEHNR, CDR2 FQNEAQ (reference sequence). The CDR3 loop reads CASSLTGTEETQYF. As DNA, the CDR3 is TGTGCCAGCAGCTTAACGGGGACGGAAGAGACCCAGTACTTC.

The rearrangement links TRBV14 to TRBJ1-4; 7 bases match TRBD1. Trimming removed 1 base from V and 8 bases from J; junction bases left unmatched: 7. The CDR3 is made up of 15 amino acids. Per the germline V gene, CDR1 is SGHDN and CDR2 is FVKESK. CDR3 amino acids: CASSQGQGWPEKLFF. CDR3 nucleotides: TGTGCCAGCAGCCAAGGACAGGGCTGGCCGGAAAAACTGTTTTTT.

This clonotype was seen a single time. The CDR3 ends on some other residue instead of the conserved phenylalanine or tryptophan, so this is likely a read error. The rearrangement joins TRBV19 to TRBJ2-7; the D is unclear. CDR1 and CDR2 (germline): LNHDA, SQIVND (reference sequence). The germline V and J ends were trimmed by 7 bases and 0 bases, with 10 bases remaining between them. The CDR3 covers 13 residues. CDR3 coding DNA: TGTGCCAGTATCGGTCAGTTCTCCTACGAGCAGTACCTC. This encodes CASIGQFSYEQYL.

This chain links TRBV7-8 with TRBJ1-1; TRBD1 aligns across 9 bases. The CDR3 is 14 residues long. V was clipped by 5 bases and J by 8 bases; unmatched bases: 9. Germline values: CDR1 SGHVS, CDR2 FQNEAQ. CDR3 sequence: CASSQGGQGTEAFF. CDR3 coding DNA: TGTGCCAGCAGCCAAGGGGGACAGGGAACCGAAGCTTTCTTT. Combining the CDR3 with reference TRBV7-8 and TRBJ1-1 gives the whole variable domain GAGVSQSPRYKVAKRGQDVALRCDPISGHVSLFWYQQALGQGPEFLTYFQNEAQLDKSGLPSDRFFAERPEGSVSTLKIQRTQQEDSAVYLCASSQGGQGTEAFFGQGTRLTVV.

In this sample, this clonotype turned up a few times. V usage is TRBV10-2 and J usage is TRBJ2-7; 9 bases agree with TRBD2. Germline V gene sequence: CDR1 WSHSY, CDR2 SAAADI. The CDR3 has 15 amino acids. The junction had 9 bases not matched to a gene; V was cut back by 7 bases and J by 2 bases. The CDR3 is CASIGASGVTYEQYF. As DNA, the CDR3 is TGCGCCAGCATAGGGGCTAGCGGGGTTACCTACGAGCAGTACTTC.

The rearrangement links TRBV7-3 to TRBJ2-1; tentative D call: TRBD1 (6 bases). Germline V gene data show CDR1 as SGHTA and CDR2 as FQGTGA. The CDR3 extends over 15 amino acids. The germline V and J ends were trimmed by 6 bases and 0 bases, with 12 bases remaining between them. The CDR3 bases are TGTGCCAGCAGGGAAGGACAGAGCTCCTACAATGAGCAGTTCTTC. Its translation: CASREGQSSYNEQFF.

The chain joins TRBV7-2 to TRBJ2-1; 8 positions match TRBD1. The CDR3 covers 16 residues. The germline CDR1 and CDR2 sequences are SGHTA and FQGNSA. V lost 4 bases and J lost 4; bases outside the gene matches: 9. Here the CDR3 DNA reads TGTGCCAGCAGCTCAACTCGGGACAGGTTATACAATGAGCAGTTCTTC. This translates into CASSSTRDRLYNEQFF.

The CDR3 DNA follows: TGTGCCAGCAGTGAAGGGGTTAGGCAGGGTGAAAAACTGTTTTTT. Encoded protein: CASSEGVRQGEKLFF. V and J are TRBV25-1 and TRBJ1-4; D is possibly TRBD1 (5 bases). The V gene's germline CDR1 is MGHDK and CDR2 SYGVNS. The V end lost 2 bases, the J end lost 7 bases, and 14 bases lay between the germline ends. The CDR3 sequence is 15 residues long.

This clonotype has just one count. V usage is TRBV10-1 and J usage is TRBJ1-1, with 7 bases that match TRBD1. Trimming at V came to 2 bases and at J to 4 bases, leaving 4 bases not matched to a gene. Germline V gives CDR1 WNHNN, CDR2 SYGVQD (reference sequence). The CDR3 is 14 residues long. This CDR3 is CASSEDRDSTEAFF. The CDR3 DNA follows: TGCGCCAGCAGTGAGGACAGGGATAGCACTGAAGCTTTCTTT.

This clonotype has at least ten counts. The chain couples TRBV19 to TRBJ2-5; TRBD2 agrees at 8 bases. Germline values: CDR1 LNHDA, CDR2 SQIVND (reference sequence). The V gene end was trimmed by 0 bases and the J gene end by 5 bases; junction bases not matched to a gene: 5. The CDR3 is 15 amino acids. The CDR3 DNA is TGTGCCAGTAGTATAGATCGACTAGCGCAGGAGACCCAGTACTTC. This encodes CASSIDRLAQETQYF.

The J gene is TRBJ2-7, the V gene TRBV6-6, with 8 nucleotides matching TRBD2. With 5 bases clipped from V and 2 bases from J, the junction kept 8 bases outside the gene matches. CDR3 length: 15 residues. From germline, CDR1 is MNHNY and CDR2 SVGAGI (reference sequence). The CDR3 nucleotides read TGTGCCAGCAGTATAACTAGCGGAGGTACCTACGAGCAGTACTTC. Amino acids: CASSITSGGTYEQYF.

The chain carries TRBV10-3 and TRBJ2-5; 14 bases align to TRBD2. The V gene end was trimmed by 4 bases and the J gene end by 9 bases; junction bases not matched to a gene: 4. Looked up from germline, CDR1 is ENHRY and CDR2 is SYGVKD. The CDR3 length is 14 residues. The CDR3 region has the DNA TGTGCCATCAGTGGGCCGGGACTAGCGGGAGCCCAGTACTTC. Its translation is CAISGPGLAGAQYF.

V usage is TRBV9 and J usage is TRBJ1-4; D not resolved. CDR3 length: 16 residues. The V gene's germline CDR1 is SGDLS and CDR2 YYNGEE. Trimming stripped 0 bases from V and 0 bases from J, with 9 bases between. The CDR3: CASSVAAGATNEKLFF. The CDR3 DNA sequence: TGTGCCAGCAGCGTAGCAGCGGGTGCAACTAATGAAAAACTGTTTTTT.